The 9 T cell receptor beta chains given below trace back to one sample, sequenced in a study of glioma-infiltrating T cells. The iRepertoire nested amplicon-rescue multiplex PCR amplified TCR alpha and beta CDR3s from RNA. TCRdb redid the calling of the multiplex PCR reads with MiXCR, one entry per CDR3 protein. Among under 200,000 distinct CDR3 sequences listed, around 40% were seen once. Input material: glioma tissue, nonneoplastic brain tissue, or PBMCs (not recorded which). The receptors derive from a human donor with low-grade glioma or glioblastoma, undergoing nonglioma brain surgery, or in good health (not recorded which).

This clonotype has at least ten counts. The rearrangement joins TRBV6-1 to TRBJ2-7; 7 nucleotides align to TRBD2. This CDR3 spans 14 amino acids. V shed 5 bases and J 0 bases; nucleotides not matched to a gene: 4. CDR1 is MNHNS and CDR2 is SASEGT in the germline V gene. CDR3 nucleotides: TGTGCCAGCAGTAGTCTAGCGGACTCCTACGAGCAGTACTTC. Protein sequence: CASSSLADSYEQYF.

About this clonotype itself: This may come from a read error, since a much larger clone is one base off. The chain couples TRBV2 to TRBJ2-3; the match to TRBD2 covers 7 bases. The CDR3 loop spans 11 amino acids. Germline-derived CDR1 and CDR2 are SNHLY and FYNNEI. Here the CDR3 DNA reads TGTGCCAGGACTAGCACAGATACGAAGTATTTT. Amino acid sequence: CARTSTDTKYF.

Of note for this clonotype: Since a much larger clone is just one base distant, this may be a read error. The CDR3 DNA is TGTGCCAGCAGTTTTACTCCAGGGCAGAATGAGCAGTTCTTC. Its translation: CASSFTPGQNEQFF. The V call is TRBV28, the J call TRBJ2-1, with D perhaps matching TRBD1 (5 bases). V dropped 3 bases and J dropped 7 bases, with 13 bases sitting between them. Per germline, CDR1 MDHEN and CDR2 SYDVKM. This CDR3 has 14 amino acids.

This clonotype was found a few times. Its ends do not fully match the called genes, so a read error is possible. The chain employs TRBV2 and TRBJ2-1; maybe TRBD2 (6 bases). This CDR3 comprises 14 residues. Germline values: CDR1 SNHLY, CDR2 FYNNEI. In nucleotides, the CDR3 is TGTGCCAGCAGCGAAGCGCGGGGAGCAGCTGAGCAGTTCTTC. It codes for CASSEARGAAEQFF.

This clonotype was observed at least ten times. The chain is built from TRBV15 and TRBJ2-7; TRBD1 agrees at 8 bases. V was pared by 4 bases and J by 4 bases, with 3 bases of the junction left unmatched. The length of the CDR3 is 13 residues. The germline gives CDR1 LNHNV, CDR2 YYDKDF (reference sequence). CDR3 amino acids: CATSTGQGYEQYF. CDR3 coding DNA: TGTGCCACCAGCACAGGACAGGGTTACGAGCAGTACTTC.

This clonotype occurred many times. The chain has TRBV29-1 and TRBJ2-3; the match to TRBD1 covers 7 bases. Looked up from germline, CDR1 is SQVTM and CDR2 is ANQGSEA. The CDR3 spans 13 residues. The junction had 4 bases not matched to a gene; V was cut back by 5 bases and J by 2 bases. DNA for the CDR3: TGCAGCGTTACAGGGGACCTCACAGATACGCAGTATTTT. The encoded protein is CSVTGDLTDTQYF.

Points on this clonotype: A clone one base away is much larger, so this may be a read error. The J gene is TRBJ2-1, the V gene TRBV15, with D hard to call. Germline CDR1 and CDR2: LNHNV and YYDKDF (reference sequence). This CDR3 is built from 16 residues. The V end lost 2 bases, the J end lost 5 bases, and 16 bases lay between the germline ends. The CDR3 sequence is CATSRTSQLRDNEQFF. CDR3 coding DNA: TGTGCCACCAGCAGAACCTCCCAGCTGAGAGACAATGAGCAGTTCTTC.

About this clonotype: The junction shows a germline mismatch at one end, possibly a read error. The gene calls are TRBV14 and TRBJ2-3; TRBD2 is a possible D gene (7 bases). The CDR3 spans 13 residues. Per the germline V gene, CDR1 is SGHDN and CDR2 is FVKESK. DNA of the CDR3: TGTGCCAGAAGCCAGACTAGCAGGGGTACGCAGTATTTT. Protein sequence: CARSQTSRGTQYF.

The chain employs TRBV11-1 and TRBJ2-7; D gene unclear. V shed 7 bases and J shed 4 bases, with 11 bases lying between them. The germline CDR1 and CDR2 sequences are SGHAT and FQDESV (reference sequence). There are 12 residues in the CDR3. The CDR3 here is CASMERWYEQYF. As DNA, the CDR3 is TGTGCCAGCATGGAGAGGTGGTACGAGCAGTACTTC.